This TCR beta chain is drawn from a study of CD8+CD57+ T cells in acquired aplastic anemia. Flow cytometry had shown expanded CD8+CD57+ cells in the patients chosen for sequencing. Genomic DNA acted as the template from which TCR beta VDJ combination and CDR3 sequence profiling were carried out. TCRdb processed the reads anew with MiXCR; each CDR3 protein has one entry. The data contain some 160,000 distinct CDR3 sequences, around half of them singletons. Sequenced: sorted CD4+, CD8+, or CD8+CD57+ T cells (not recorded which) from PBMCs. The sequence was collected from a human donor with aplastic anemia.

CDR3 sequence reads: CASRPGTGRAGNTIYF. Here the CDR3 DNA reads TGTGCCAGCAGGCCCGGGACAGGGAGGGCTGGAAACACCATATATTTT. This chain uses TRBV5-6 with TRBJ1-3; 9 bases align to TRBD1. The germline V gene has CDR1 SGHDT and CDR2 YYEEEE. The CDR3 is 16 amino acids. Trimming removed 5 bases from V and 2 bases from J; junction bases left unmatched: 8.